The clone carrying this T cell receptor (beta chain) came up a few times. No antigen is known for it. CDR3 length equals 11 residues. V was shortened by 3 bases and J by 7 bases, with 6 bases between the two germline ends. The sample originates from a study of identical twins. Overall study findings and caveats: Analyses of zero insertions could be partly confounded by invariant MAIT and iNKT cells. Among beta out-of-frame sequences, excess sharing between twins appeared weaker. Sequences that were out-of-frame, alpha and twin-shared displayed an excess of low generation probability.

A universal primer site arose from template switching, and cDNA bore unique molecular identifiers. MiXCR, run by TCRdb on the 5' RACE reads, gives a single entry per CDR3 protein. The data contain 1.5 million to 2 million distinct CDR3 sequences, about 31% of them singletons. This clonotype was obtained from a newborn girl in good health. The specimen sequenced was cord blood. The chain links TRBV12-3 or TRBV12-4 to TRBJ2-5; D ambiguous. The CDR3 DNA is TGTGCCAGCAGTTTCGATCGGACCCAGTACTTC. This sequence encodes CASSFDRTQYF.